This is a list of T cell receptor beta chains from one sample in a study of T-cell memory formation after mild COVID-19. TCRdb processed the 5' RACE reads anew with MiXCR; each CDR3 protein has one entry. Of fewer than 250,000 distinct CDR3 sequences listed, under 30% are singletons. Material for sequencing was PBMCs or a T cell subset sorted from them (not recorded which). The receptors come from an adult woman who had mild COVID-19 (a few samples of this study predate the infection). Cell type and time point are not known. Both conserved end residues are trimmed from each CDR3.

V: TRBV19; J: TRBJ2-4; CDR3: ASEGRESAKNIQY
V: TRBV12-3/TRBV12-4; J: TRBJ2-3; CDR3: ASSPFSGGTSTDTQY
V: TRBV7-8; J: TRBJ2-5; CDR3: ASSFDGNQY
V: TRBV6-5; J: TRBJ2-1; CDR3: ASSYSGTSGTNEQF
V: TRBV12-3/TRBV12-4; J: TRBJ1-3; CDR3: ASSLAAPNTIY
V: TRBV20-1; J: TRBJ1-1; CDR3: SEGRPTNYEAF
V: TRBV7-8; J: TRBJ2-1; CDR3: ASSTRLGGVGNEQF
V: TRBV30; J: TRBJ2-3; CDR3: AWSRDRGPDTQY
V: TRBV7-6; J: TRBJ2-3; CDR3: ASSPREGTDTQY
V: TRBV4-2; J: TRBJ1-6; CDR3: ASSQDPDRASSPLH
V: TRBV12-3/TRBV12-4; J: TRBJ2-1; CDR3: ASSGPGLGYNEQF
V: TRBV6-5; J: TRBJ2-7; CDR3: ASSWDRVREQY
V: TRBV7-8; J: TRBJ2-7; CDR3: ATFGQGATYEQY
V: TRBV24-1; J: TRBJ2-5; CDR3: ATSARDSQETQY
V: TRBV19; J: TRBJ2-5; CDR3: ASSRTLGETQY
V: TRBV5-5; J: TRBJ2-7; CDR3: ASSLLSRDSSYEQY
V: TRBV11-1; J: TRBJ2-5; CDR3: ASAEGHISQETQY
V: TRBV4-2; J: TRBJ2-7; CDR3: ASSQEVAGGPYEQY
V: TRBV12-3/TRBV12-4; J: TRBJ2-1; CDR3: ASTMSGAVYNEQF
V: TRBV15; J: TRBJ2-7; CDR3: ATSGGGHGYEQY
V: TRBV6-5; J: TRBJ2-5; CDR3: ASSYSYGQPQETQY
V: TRBV12-3/TRBV12-4; J: TRBJ2-7; CDR3: ASTLGTSGKYEQY
V: TRBV6-1; J: TRBJ2-3; CDR3: ASSASLETDTQY
V: TRBV7-8; J: TRBJ2-1; CDR3: ASGRRMNNEQF
V: TRBV29-1; J: TRBJ1-1; CDR3: SVAVNTEAF
V: TRBV5-5; J: TRBJ2-7; CDR3: ASSLIPGQGNEQY
V: TRBV5-4; J: TRBJ2-7; CDR3: ASSLERVSSYEQY
V: TRBV4-1; J: TRBJ2-7; CDR3: ASSQTSGGFYEQY
V: TRBV5-5; J: TRBJ2-7; CDR3: ASSLDLAGTGADYEQY
V: TRBV7-9; J: TRBJ2-5; CDR3: ASSLLRASLETQY
V: TRBV7-6; J: TRBJ2-7; CDR3: ASSPLGQSYEQY